These T cell receptor beta chains were read from a single sample in a study of sequential checkpoint blockade in melanoma. Some clones are missing from TCRdb's copy, which holds only in-frame ones; the method was immunoSEQ multiplex PCR. The table lists about 19,000 clones, 83% of them singletons. The sample here was CD8+ T cells sorted from blood (inferred from file names), taken from a patient given nivolumab and ipilimumab in sequence. Receptor source: a human donor with melanoma. Both conserved end residues are part of each CDR3. Each record gives: V gene, D gene, J gene, clone size, CDR3 DNA, CDR3 protein. A D gene is named only where the DNA matches it firmly. Clone size is not always given. Where it is, it says once, few, many or a class for expanded clones.

V: TRBV6-5
D: -
J: TRBJ2-2
size: -
DNA: TGTGCCAGCAGCCCTAGGCCCGCGAACACCGGGGAGCTGTTTTTT
CDR3: CASSPRPANTGELFF

V: TRBV2
D: TRBD1
J: TRBJ1-6
size: -
DNA: TGTGCCAGCAGACCGAGTTCAGGGGGTAATTCACCCCTCCACTTT
CDR3: CASRPSSGGNSPLHF

V: TRBV30
D: -
J: TRBJ1-2
size: -
DNA: TGTGCCTCCCTCGGGGGGATAGGCTATGGCTACACCTTC
CDR3: CASLGGIGYGYTF

V: TRBV28
D: -
J: TRBJ2-7
size: -
DNA: TGTGCCAGCAGCACAAGAAGAGACAGGTCGCGTTACGAGCAGTACTTC
CDR3: CASSTRRDRSRYEQYF

V: TRBV5-4
D: TRBD1
J: TRBJ2-5
size: -
DNA: TGTGCCAGCAGCAGGACAGGGAGCCTGAAGACCCAGTACTTC
CDR3: CASSRTGSLKTQYF

V: TRBV13
D: TRBD1
J: TRBJ2-2
size: -
DNA: TGTGCCAGCAGTGGGACAGTCTTCCAGAACACCGGGGAGCTGTTTTTT
CDR3: CASSGTVFQNTGELFF

V: TRBV5-6
D: -
J: TRBJ1-5
size: -
DNA: TGTGCCAGCAGCTTGGGGCATCAGCCCCAGCATTTT
CDR3: CASSLGHQPQHF

V: TRBV5-4
D: -
J: TRBJ1-1
size: -
DNA: TGTGCCGTCCGTCCGGGGGTGGACACTGAAGCTTTCTTT
CDR3: CAVRPGVDTEAFF

V: TRBV11-2
D: -
J: TRBJ2-5
size: -
DNA: TGTGCCAGCAGCGGCGGGACAGCCAAGACCCAAGAGACCCAGTACTTC
CDR3: CASSGGTAKTQETQYF

V: TRBV7-9
D: -
J: TRBJ2-6
size: -
DNA: TGTGGGGCATATGAGGGGAGGGGGGCCAACGTCCTGACTTTC
CDR3: CGAYEGRGANVLTF

V: TRBV7-9
D: -
J: TRBJ1-1
size: -
DNA: TGTGCCAGCAGCTTATCCCTTCGGGTGAACACTGAAGCTTTCTTT
CDR3: CASSLSLRVNTEAFF

V: TRBV6-1
D: TRBD1
J: TRBJ2-7
size: -
DNA: TGTGCCAGCAGTGAAGTTCGACAGGGATTACACGAGCAGTACTTC
CDR3: CASSEVRQGLHEQYF

V: TRBV6-5
D: TRBD1
J: TRBJ2-1
size: once
DNA: TGTGCCAGCAGCCGGGACAGGGTAGGCTACAATGAGCAGTTCTTC
CDR3: CASSRDRVGYNEQFF

V: TRBV10-3
D: TRBD1
J: TRBJ2-7
size: few
DNA: TGTGCCATCAGTGGCCCCGGGACAGGGGGCGACGAGCAGTACTTC
CDR3: CAISGPGTGGDEQYF

V: TRBV5-1
D: TRBD1
J: TRBJ1-2
size: -
DNA: TGCGCCAGCAGCTTGGCCGATGGGGGGACAGGGATAGGCTACACCTTC
CDR3: CASSLADGGTGIGYTF

V: TRBV19
D: TRBD1
J: TRBJ1-6
size: -
DNA: TGTGCCAGGAGGGACAGCGATAATTCACCCCTCCACTTT
CDR3: CARRDSDNSPLHF

V: TRBV11-2
D: -
J: TRBJ2-5
size: once
DNA: TGTGCCAGCAGCTTAGTTCGGACGGGAGAAGAGACCCAGTACTTC
CDR3: CASSLVRTGEETQYF

V: TRBV19
D: -
J: TRBJ1-2
size: -
DNA: TGTGCCAGTAGTATAGATAGCCCAAGCATCTATGGCTACACCTTC
CDR3: CASSIDSPSIYGYTF

V: TRBV7-9
D: TRBD2
J: TRBJ2-1
size: -
DNA: TGTGCCAGCAGCTTATTGCGGGGGGCCTACAATGAGCAGTTCTTC
CDR3: CASSLLRGAYNEQFF

V: TRBV19
D: -
J: TRBJ1-3
size: few
DNA: TGTGCCAGCCTCCCCACTGCTGGAAACACCATATATTTT
CDR3: CASLPTAGNTIYF

V: TRBV27
D: TRBD1
J: TRBJ2-7
size: -
DNA: TGTGCCAGCAGTTTAACAGGGGAGTTCGACGAGCAGTACTTC
CDR3: CASSLTGEFDEQYF

V: TRBV27
D: TRBD1
J: TRBJ2-1
size: -
DNA: TGTGCCAGCAGAACAGGGGTTTCCTCCTACAATGAGCAGTTCTTC
CDR3: CASRTGVSSYNEQFF

V: TRBV28
D: -
J: TRBJ1-2
size: -
DNA: TGTGCCAGCATCGACCAGGGAGGTGGCTACACCTTC
CDR3: CASIDQGGGYTF

V: TRBV27
D: -
J: TRBJ2-7
size: -
DNA: TGTGCCAGCAGTTTATTCCCCGGACAGACCTACGAGCAGTACTTC
CDR3: CASSLFPGQTYEQYF

V: TRBV15
D: TRBD2
J: TRBJ2-1
size: -
DNA: TGTGCCACCAGCAGAGACCTCGGGACTAGCGGGGGTGAGCAGTTCTTC
CDR3: CATSRDLGTSGGEQFF

V: TRBV5-4
D: -
J: TRBJ2-2
size: -
DNA: TGTGCCAGCAGTTATGGAACCAGCGCCGGGGAGCTGTTTTTT
CDR3: CASSYGTSAGELFF

V: TRBV9
D: TRBD1
J: TRBJ1-1
size: -
DNA: TGTGCCAGCAGCGCGAAACACGGGACAGACGGCGTAACTGAAGCTTTCTTT
CDR3: CASSAKHGTDGVTEAFF

V: TRBV28
D: -
J: TRBJ2-3
size: -
DNA: TGTGCCCCATTGGGGGGGGCGGATGGAGATACGCAGTATTTT
CDR3: CAPLGGADGDTQYF

V: TRBV5-6
D: -
J: TRBJ2-5
size: -
DNA: TGTGCCAGCAGCTTGGCCTCCCAGGGCAGGATCCAAGAGACCCAGTACTTC
CDR3: CASSLASQGRIQETQYF

V: TRBV2
D: -
J: TRBJ2-7
size: -
DNA: TGTGCCAGCAGCCCCGCCTACGAGCAGTACTTC
CDR3: CASSPAYEQYF

V: TRBV27
D: TRBD1
J: TRBJ2-5
size: -
DNA: TGTGCCACCCAGACAGGGGGCAAGGAGACCCAGTACTTC
CDR3: CATQTGGKETQYF

V: TRBV5-4
D: TRBD1
J: TRBJ2-2
size: -
DNA: TGTGCCAGCAGCGCGGGGACAGGGGTCAACACCGGGGAGCTGTTTTTT
CDR3: CASSAGTGVNTGELFF

V: TRBV7-9
D: -
J: TRBJ2-7
size: -
DNA: TGTGCCACCCAGGTAGCGGACTACGAGCAGTACTTC
CDR3: CATQVADYEQYF

V: TRBV28
D: TRBD1
J: TRBJ2-7
size: -
DNA: TGTGCCAGCGTTTATCCCGGGACAGGGGGCCACGAGCAGTACTTC
CDR3: CASVYPGTGGHEQYF

V: TRBV10-1
D: TRBD1
J: TRBJ1-5
size: -
DNA: TGCGCCAGCAGTACAGGGGCCTTAGGACCCCAGCATTTT
CDR3: CASSTGALGPQHF

V: TRBV12-5
D: -
J: TRBJ2-5
size: -
DNA: TGTGCTAGTGAGTTCCGGACAGCACAAGAGACCCAGTACTTC
CDR3: CASEFRTAQETQYF

V: TRBV28
D: TRBD1
J: TRBJ2-2
size: once
DNA: TGTGCCAGCAGTTTAGAGGTGACGGACAGGGACGTGAACACCGGGGAGCTGTTTTTT
CDR3: CASSLEVTDRDVNTGELFF

V: TRBV28
D: -
J: TRBJ1-4
size: -
DNA: TGTGCCAGCAGTTTAGCGGATAATTCCAACGAAAAACTGTTTTTT
CDR3: CASSLADNSNEKLFF

V: TRBV4-1
D: -
J: TRBJ1-1
size: -
DNA: TGCGCCAGCAGTCGCCGACAGGACACGGATGAAGCTTTCTTT
CDR3: CASSRRQDTDEAFF

V: TRBV2
D: -
J: TRBJ2-3
size: -
DNA: TGTGCCAGCAGCCGCCGGAGAACAGATACGCAGTATTTT
CDR3: CASSRRRTDTQYF

V: TRBV5-6
D: -
J: TRBJ2-4
size: -
DNA: TGTGCCAGCAGCTTCGGGGGATTCTCCAAAAACATTCAGTACTTC
CDR3: CASSFGGFSKNIQYF

V: TRBV10-1
D: -
J: TRBJ2-3
size: -
DNA: TGCGCCAGCAGCGAGGCCCAGGCAGCAGATACGCAGTATTTT
CDR3: CASSEAQAADTQYF

V: TRBV6-6
D: TRBD2
J: TRBJ2-2
size: once
DNA: TGTGCCAGCAGGGTAGCGGGGGGGCCGAGCACCGGGGAGCTGTTTTTT
CDR3: CASRVAGGPSTGELFF

V: TRBV27
D: TRBD1
J: TRBJ2-5
size: -
DNA: TGTGCCAGCAGTCCGAACAGGGGGCTGAGTTGGCAAGAGACCCAGTACTTC
CDR3: CASSPNRGLSWQETQYF

V: TRBV7-9
D: -
J: TRBJ1-5
size: -
DNA: TGTGCCAGCAGCTCCACAAGGGGTAGCAATCAGCCCCAGCATTTT
CDR3: CASSSTRGSNQPQHF

V: TRBV28
D: -
J: TRBJ1-1
size: -
DNA: TGTGCCAGCAGTCCAACAACTGAAGCTTTCTTT
CDR3: CASSPTTEAFF

V: TRBV2
D: -
J: TRBJ2-3
size: once
DNA: TGTGCCAGCAGTGAGGGGCCAGGGGGGACAGATACGCAGTATTTT
CDR3: CASSEGPGGTDTQYF

V: TRBV27
D: TRBD2
J: TRBJ2-1
size: -
DNA: TGTGCCAGCAGACTAGCGGGAAATGATGAGCAGTTCTTC
CDR3: CASRLAGNDEQFF

V: TRBV28
D: TRBD1
J: TRBJ2-7
size: -
DNA: TGTGCCAGCAGCAGGGACAGGGGCATCAACGAGCAGTACTTC
CDR3: CASSRDRGINEQYF

V: TRBV10-2
D: TRBD2
J: TRBJ2-1
size: -
DNA: TGCGCCAGCAGTGAGATGGTAGCGGGGGACAATGAGCAGTTCTTC
CDR3: CASSEMVAGDNEQFF

V: TRBV28
D: TRBD2
J: TRBJ2-5
size: -
DNA: TGTGCCAGCATCGGGCGGGAGCAAGAGACCCAGTACTTC
CDR3: CASIGREQETQYF

V: TRBV13
D: TRBD2
J: TRBJ2-1
size: few
DNA: TGTGCCAGCAGCCCCATCGGGACTAGGGGTGAGCAGTTCTTC
CDR3: CASSPIGTRGEQFF

V: TRBV28
D: -
J: TRBJ1-2
size: -
DNA: TGTGCCAGCAGTCCGGGCTACACCTTC
CDR3: CASSPGYTF